This TCR beta chain derives from a study of T-cell memory formation after mild COVID-19 (dated by TCRdb to the early 2020s). A note on the overall study: TCR sequence clusters from the two donors were found to be largely donor specific. In a couple of donors, T-cell clones that expanded and contracted after mild COVID-19 were tracked by sequencing TCRalpha and TCRbeta repertoires over time. Two young, previously healthy adult volunteers made up the cohort, one male and one female.

The research as a whole found: Clones that contracted from day 15 to 85 showed balanced CD4/CD8 phenotypes, whereas a second wave of clones that expanded from day 15 to 37 leaned towards CD4+. Contracting CD4+ clones were located mainly in the CM and EM memory subsets, whereas CD8+ clones were found to be enriched in EMRA. SARS-CoV-2 specificity of the second-wave clones peaking on day 37 was not confirmed. The study included only a couple of mild cases, and larger cohorts that include severe cases with pre-infection samples were judged to be necessary. The detection of some responding clones in pre-infection memory suggests that pre-existing cross-reactive memory T cells joined the SARS-CoV-2 response.

As concerns this clonotype: Its recognized antigen is unknown. No quality values exist for individual bases; no much larger clone is one base distant.

Data came from an Illumina NovaSeq 6000. TCRalpha and TCRbeta cDNA libraries were constructed by 5'RACE with constant-segment primers, with sample barcodes and unique molecular identifiers being introduced. Trizol reagent was used to extract RNA from every sample. Library amplification was performed in two PCR steps, and a second sample barcode and Illumina TruSeq adapters were introduced in the second step. Sequencing of the libraries was done on an Illumina NovaSeq, producing 2 x 150 bp paired-end reads. Per the authors' processing: Reads were demultiplexed and collapsed into UMI-guided consensus sequences with migec v1.2.7. Using mixcr v2.1.11, UMI consensuses were aligned to TRA and TRB V and J templates and then assembled into clonotypes. Expanded or contracted clonotypes were those called significant by both edgeR and NoisET, with noise models trained on biological replicates. For edgeR calls, the thresholds were a false discovery rate-adjusted p below 0.01 and a log2 fold-change of 1. As an exploratory analysis of dynamics, max-normalized trajectories of the 1000 most abundant clonotypes were examined with PCA combined with hierarchical clustering. Separately sequenced CD4+ and CD8+ repertoires were used to assign a CD4 or CD8 phenotype to each responding clone. TCRdb reprocessing: public reads trimmed at Q25 with fastp, clones called with MiXCR, in-frame beta chains kept. CDR3 protein duplicates are merged, each entry listing the most common genes and DNA. These V and J calls originate from TCRdb's pipeline instead of the authors' own analysis. The sample table contains around 310,000 distinct CDR3 sequences; only one count was recorded for 20% to 25% of them. Around 23% of the sample lies in the top ten.

CDR1 and CDR2 are drawn from the germline V gene (reference sequence): LGHDT, YNNKEL. Deletion took 1 base off V and 5 bases off J, with a span of 17 bases between the germline ends. Taken from cysteine to phenylalanine, the CDR3 has 16 residues. Just the 48-base CDR3 DNA is kept, in frame starting at base 1. Ficoll-Paque density gradient centrifugation was the method used to isolate PBMCs. The specimen was PBMCs or a T cell subset sorted from them (not recorded which). The sequence links TRBV3-1 to TRBJ2-5; the D gene assignment is perhaps TRBD1 or TRBD2, with each matching 6 bases. The receptor was derived from a young man who had mild COVID-19 (a few samples of this study predate the infection). The sample titles of this study are shuffled in the database, so cell type and time point are left out; the donor was told from shared clones. Here the CDR3 is given as CASSQGGRGTRETQYF. The nucleotides read TGTGCCAGCAGCCAAGGTGGTCGGGGGACACGGGAGACCCAGTACTTC.